The T cell receptor (beta chain) described here comes from a study of beta chain features in type 1 diabetes. The study, taken as a whole, reports: Shortening of TCRB CDR3s, moderate but significant, appeared in all four CD4+ subsets of Type 1 diabetes patients. For type 1 diabetes patients, VDJ junctions showed fewer insertions and more deletions.

This clone showed up just a few times. Its cognate antigen is unknown. Every bit of the isolated RNA underwent reverse transcription, so sequencing read expressed TCRB transcripts. The method was immunoSEQ multiplex PCR; TCRdb's version includes in-frame clones alone and lacks a portion of them. The data show some 150,000 clones, under 11% seen once. The CDR3 consists of 15 residues. The germline V gene has CDR1 MDHEN and CDR2 SYDVKM. Trimming removed 3 bases at V and 0 bases at J, with 12 bases between. Specimen: naive CD4+ T cells from blood. The source of this sequence is a man between 18 and 35 years old in good health. The chain couples TRBV28 to TRBJ2-7, with a tentative D call TRBD1 (5 bases). The CDR3 is CASSLTDSNSYEQYF. CDR3 DNA sequence: TGTGCCAGCAGTTTGACCGACAGTAACTCCTACGAGCAGTACTTC.